The 22 T cell receptor beta chains reported below all come from one sample, sequenced in a study of shared clonotypes between healthy human individuals. TCRdb's table, derived via immunoSEQ multiplex PCR, lists solely in-frame clones and lacks some. The sample shows roughly 2.2 million clones, over 90% of them seen only once. Sequences were obtained from naive CD4+ T cells from PBMCs. Subset given: CD45RA+ positively selected. All receptors come from a man between 18 and 29 years old in good health. Some clones in this sample may be carry-over from other donors' samples.

The chain employs TRBV11-2 and TRBJ1-5, with D perhaps TRBD1 (5 bases). The CDR3 totals 14 residues. Trimming cost V 5 bases and J 6 bases, with 14 bases left between them. Germline V gives CDR1 SGHAT, CDR2 FQNNGV. This chain's CDR3 is CASSESSQGQPQHF. CDR3 bases: TGTGCCAGCAGCGAGTCGTCCCAGGGTCAGCCCCAGCATTTT.

The J gene is TRBJ2-3, the V gene TRBV28, with D hard to call. The ends were cut back, 5 bases at V and 4 bases at J, with 7 bases in the middle. Germline V gene data show CDR1 as MDHEN and CDR2 as SYDVKM. The CDR3 length is 12 residues. DNA for the CDR3: TGTGCCAGCAGTCAACCGGCAGATACGCAGTATTTT. This codes for CASSQPADTQYF.

The V and J genes are TRBV19 and TRBJ1-1; 7 nucleotides align to TRBD1. This CDR3 has 15 residues. With 3 bases clipped from V and 1 base from J, the junction kept 5 bases outside the gene matches. Germline CDR1 and CDR2: LNHDA and SQIVND (reference sequence). CDR3 residues: CASSMRGGRNTEAFF. The CDR3 DNA reads TGTGCCAGTAGTATGAGAGGGGGCAGGAACACTGAAGCTTTCTTT.

CDR3: CASSPQWTGKVYGYTF. CDR3 nucleotide sequence: TGCGCCAGCAGCCCCCAATGGACAGGGAAGGTATATGGCTACACCTTC. The rearrangement uses TRBV4-1 and TRBJ1-2, with TRBD1 matching over 8 bases. Germline V lookup: CDR1 MGHRA, CDR2 YSYEKL. There are 16 residues in the CDR3. The V and J ends lost 4 bases and 5 bases, in that order; junction bases with no gene match: 12.

V usage is TRBV7-2 and J usage is TRBJ1-3; D is undetermined. Germline V gene data show CDR1 as SGHTA and CDR2 as FQGNSA. The CDR3 loop spans 14 amino acids. V lost 6 bases, J lost 0 bases, and 9 bases lay in between. CDR3 in amino acids: CASSVGISGNTIYF. The CDR3 DNA is TGTGCCAGCAGTGTAGGTATCTCTGGAAACACCATATATTTT.

Worth noting for this clone: Other DNA variants within this sample encode the same CDR3. This sequence joins TRBV28 and TRBJ2-5, with a tentative D call TRBD2 (6 bases). Trimming pared 3 bases from V and 2 bases from J, leaving 10 bases between. Germline assignment: CDR1 MDHEN and CDR2 SYDVKM. The CDR3 length is 14 residues. Written as DNA, the CDR3 is TGTGCCAGCAGTTTGAGGGGAGGACAAGAGACCCAGTACTTC. This encodes CASSLRGGQETQYF.

V usage is TRBV2 and J usage is TRBJ1-2; 7 bases align to TRBD1. The CDR3 consists of 14 residues. Trimming cost V 4 bases and J 4 bases; bases outside gene matches: 6. Germline CDR1 reads SNHLY; CDR2 reads FYNNEI. The CDR3 DNA reads as TGTGCCAGCAGTGGACCCGGACAGGCCTATGGCTACACCTTC. This gives the protein CASSGPGQAYGYTF.

The chain links TRBV4-1 to TRBJ1-3, with D tentatively TRBD1 (5 bases). The V gene's germline CDR1 is MGHRA and CDR2 YSYEKL. The ends were cut back, 0 bases at V and 2 bases at J, with 11 bases in the middle. This CDR3 has 16 amino acids. CDR3 region: CASSQERPGTGNTIYF. The CDR3, as DNA: TGCGCCAGCAGCCAAGAGCGCCCAGGGACTGGAAACACCATATATTTT.

The chain recombines TRBV28 with TRBJ2-4; TRBD2 might be the D (5 bases). The germline V and J ends were trimmed by 4 bases and 0 bases, with 19 bases remaining between them. Germline V gene sequence: CDR1 MDHEN, CDR2 SYDVKM. The CDR3 runs to 18 residues. In DNA form, the CDR3 reads TGTGCCAGCAGTTCGGTGGCTGTCGGGGTTCTAGCCAAAAACATTCAGTACTTC. Protein sequence: CASSSVAVGVLAKNIQYF.

This chain joins TRBV9 and TRBJ2-2, with D possibly being TRBD2 (5 bases). Trimming removed 1 base at V and 1 base at J, with 8 bases between. Germline-derived CDR1 and CDR2 are SGDLS and YYNGEE. The CDR3 is 15 amino acids. The CDR3 protein is CASSVRAVNTGELFF. The CDR3 nucleotides read TGTGCCAGCAGCGTACGAGCGGTGAACACCGGGGAGCTGTTTTTT.

V is TRBV9 and J is TRBJ2-3; tentative D call: TRBD2 (7 bases). CDR1 and CDR2 (germline): SGDLS, YYNGEE. CDR3 length equals 19 residues. V lost 4 bases and J lost 2, with 26 bases in between. The CDR3 DNA reads TGTGCCAGCAGCCCCCTGGGGGGGCGGGGGCATCTCTCCACAGATACGCAGTATTTT. Amino acid sequence: CASSPLGGRGHLSTDTQYF.

The genes are TRBV7-6 and TRBJ1-1; D gene unclear. Trimming removed 0 bases at V and 1 base at J, with 6 bases between. The CDR3 totals 14 residues. Germline CDR1 and CDR2: SGHVS and FNYEAQ. The CDR3 spells CASSLAPGNTEAFF. CDR3 DNA sequence: TGTGCCAGCAGCTTAGCGCCTGGGAACACTGAAGCTTTCTTT. Combining the CDR3 with reference TRBV7-6 and TRBJ1-1 gives the whole variable domain GAGVSQSPRYKVTKRGQDVALRCDPISGHVSLYWYRQALGQGPEFLTYFNYEAQQDKSGLPNDRFSAERPEGSISTLTIQRTEQRDSAMYRCASSLAPGNTEAFFGQGTRLTVV.

The chain is built from TRBV7-8 and TRBJ1-3; 7 bases are shared with TRBD1. The CDR3 runs to 15 residues. J lost 8 bases, V lost 3 bases, and 10 bases had no gene match. In germline, CDR1 is SGHVS, CDR2 FQNEAQ. CDR3: CASSFSTGKSDTIYF. The CDR3 DNA reads as TGTGCCAGCAGCTTCTCGACAGGGAAGTCAGACACCATATATTTT.

V usage is TRBV7-2 and J usage is TRBJ2-1; D gene uncertain. V lost 2 bases and J 3 bases, leaving 8 bases between the germline ends. There are 14 residues in the CDR3. Germline CDR1 reads SGHTA; CDR2 reads FQGNSA. CDR3 region: CASSLPGRYNEQFF. The DNA of the CDR3 is TGTGCCAGCAGCTTACCGGGCCGCTACAATGAGCAGTTCTTC.

The chain links TRBV5-1 to TRBJ1-1; no firm D call. Trimming removed 4 bases at V and 5 bases at J, with 15 bases between. CDR1 SGHRS and CDR2 YFSETQ come from the germline V gene. This CDR3 is 14 amino acids long. The CDR3 sequence: CASSPPSGITEAFF. The CDR3 nucleotides are TGCGCCAGCAGCCCACCTTCGGGGATAACTGAAGCTTTCTTT. Filled out from reference TRBV5-1 and TRBJ1-1, the complete variable domain reads KAGVTQTPRYLIKTRGQQVTLSCSPISGHRSVSWYQQTPGQGLQFLFEYFSETQRNKGNFPGRFSGRQFSNSRSEMNVSTLELGDSALYLCASSPPSGITEAFFGQGTRLTVV.

The chain combines TRBV28 with TRBJ2-2; 12 bases are a match to TRBD1. Per germline, CDR1 MDHEN and CDR2 SYDVKM. Germline trimming cut 6 bases from V and 8 bases from J; bases unmatched to any gene: 10. The CDR3 is 16 amino acids. This CDR3 is CASSITGTGGRGELFF. Written as DNA, the CDR3 is TGTGCCAGCAGCATTACCGGGACAGGGGGCCGAGGGGAGCTGTTTTTT. The complete variable domain, with remaining parts taken from reference TRBV28 and TRBJ2-2, reads DVKVTQSSRYLVKRTGEKVFLECVQDMDHENMFWYRQDPGLGLRLIYFSYDVKMKEKGDIPEGYSVSREKKERFSLILESASTNQTSMYLCASSITGTGGRGELFFGEGSRLTVL.

Worth noting for this clone: Distinct nucleotide sequences in the sample also encode this CDR3. The chain combines TRBV9 with TRBJ1-1; possibly TRBD1 for D (5 bases). The length of the CDR3 is 15 residues. V shed 0 bases and J shed 3 bases, with 12 bases lying between them. The germline gives CDR1 SGDLS, CDR2 YYNGEE. The CDR3 loop reads CASSVDGRGDTEAFF. As DNA, the CDR3 is TGTGCCAGCAGCGTAGATGGGAGAGGGGACACTGAAGCTTTCTTT.

The chain carries TRBV5-1 and TRBJ2-3; maybe TRBD1 (5 bases). Trimming stripped 3 bases from V and 2 bases from J, with 10 bases between. The CDR3 has 14 amino acids. Germline CDR1 and CDR2: SGHRS and YFSETQ. DNA of the CDR3: TGCGCCAGCAGCTCCTACAGGAACACAGATACGCAGTATTTT. The encoded protein is CASSSYRNTDTQYF.

The chain links TRBV28 to TRBJ1-4, with TRBD1 matching over 8 bases. V lost 6 bases to trimming and J lost 5 bases; unmatched junction nucleotides: 8. The CDR3 runs to 15 residues. CDR1 and CDR2 from the germline V gene are MDHEN and SYDVKM. DNA for the CDR3: TGTGCCAGCAGCGGTCGACAGGGGCGGAATGAAAAACTGTTTTTT. Translation gives CASSGRQGRNEKLFF.

DNA for the CDR3: TGTGCCAGCAGTTTAGGACTAGTCTCCGGCGAGCAGTACTTC. Residues: CASSLGLVSGEQYF. The genes are TRBV27 and TRBJ2-7; 7 nucleotides match TRBD2. Germline CDR1 MNHEY, CDR2 SMNVEV (reference sequence). The CDR3 contains 14 residues. V lost 2 bases, J lost 6 bases, and 7 bases stayed unmatched.

The chain joins TRBV14 to TRBJ2-3; perhaps D is TRBD1 or TRBD2 (6 bases each). The V end lost 1 base, the J end lost 5 bases, and 16 bases lay between the germline ends. The length of the CDR3 is 16 residues. Germline V lookup: CDR1 SGHDN, CDR2 FVKESK. CDR3 region: CASSQATRRGRDTQYF. The CDR3 nucleotides are TGTGCCAGCAGCCAAGCCACGAGGAGGGGGAGAGATACGCAGTATTTT. Looking up the rest from reference TRBV14 and TRBJ2-3 gives the full variable domain: EAGVTQFPSHSVIEKGQTVTLRCDPISGHDNLYWYRRVMGKEIKFLLHFVKESKQDESGMPNNRFLAERTGGTYSTLKVQPAELEDSGVYFCASSQATRRGRDTQYFGPGTRLTVL.

As concerns this clone: The sample holds other DNA sequences that translate to the same CDR3. V usage is TRBV5-1 and J usage is TRBJ2-5; 10 nucleotides agree with TRBD2. Trimming at V came to 1 base and at J to 4 bases, leaving 7 bases not matched to a gene. Germline-derived CDR1 and CDR2 are SGHRS and YFSETQ. The CDR3 spans 16 residues. CDR3 in amino acids: CASSLLASGSGETQYF. CDR3 coding DNA: TGCGCCAGCAGCTTGCTCGCTAGCGGGAGCGGAGAGACCCAGTACTTC. Full variable domain (rest looked up from reference TRBV5-1 and TRBJ2-5): KAGVTQTPRYLIKTRGQQVTLSCSPISGHRSVSWYQQTPGQGLQFLFEYFSETQRNKGNFPGRFSGRQFSNSRSEMNVSTLELGDSALYLCASSLLASGSGETQYFGPGTRLLVL.